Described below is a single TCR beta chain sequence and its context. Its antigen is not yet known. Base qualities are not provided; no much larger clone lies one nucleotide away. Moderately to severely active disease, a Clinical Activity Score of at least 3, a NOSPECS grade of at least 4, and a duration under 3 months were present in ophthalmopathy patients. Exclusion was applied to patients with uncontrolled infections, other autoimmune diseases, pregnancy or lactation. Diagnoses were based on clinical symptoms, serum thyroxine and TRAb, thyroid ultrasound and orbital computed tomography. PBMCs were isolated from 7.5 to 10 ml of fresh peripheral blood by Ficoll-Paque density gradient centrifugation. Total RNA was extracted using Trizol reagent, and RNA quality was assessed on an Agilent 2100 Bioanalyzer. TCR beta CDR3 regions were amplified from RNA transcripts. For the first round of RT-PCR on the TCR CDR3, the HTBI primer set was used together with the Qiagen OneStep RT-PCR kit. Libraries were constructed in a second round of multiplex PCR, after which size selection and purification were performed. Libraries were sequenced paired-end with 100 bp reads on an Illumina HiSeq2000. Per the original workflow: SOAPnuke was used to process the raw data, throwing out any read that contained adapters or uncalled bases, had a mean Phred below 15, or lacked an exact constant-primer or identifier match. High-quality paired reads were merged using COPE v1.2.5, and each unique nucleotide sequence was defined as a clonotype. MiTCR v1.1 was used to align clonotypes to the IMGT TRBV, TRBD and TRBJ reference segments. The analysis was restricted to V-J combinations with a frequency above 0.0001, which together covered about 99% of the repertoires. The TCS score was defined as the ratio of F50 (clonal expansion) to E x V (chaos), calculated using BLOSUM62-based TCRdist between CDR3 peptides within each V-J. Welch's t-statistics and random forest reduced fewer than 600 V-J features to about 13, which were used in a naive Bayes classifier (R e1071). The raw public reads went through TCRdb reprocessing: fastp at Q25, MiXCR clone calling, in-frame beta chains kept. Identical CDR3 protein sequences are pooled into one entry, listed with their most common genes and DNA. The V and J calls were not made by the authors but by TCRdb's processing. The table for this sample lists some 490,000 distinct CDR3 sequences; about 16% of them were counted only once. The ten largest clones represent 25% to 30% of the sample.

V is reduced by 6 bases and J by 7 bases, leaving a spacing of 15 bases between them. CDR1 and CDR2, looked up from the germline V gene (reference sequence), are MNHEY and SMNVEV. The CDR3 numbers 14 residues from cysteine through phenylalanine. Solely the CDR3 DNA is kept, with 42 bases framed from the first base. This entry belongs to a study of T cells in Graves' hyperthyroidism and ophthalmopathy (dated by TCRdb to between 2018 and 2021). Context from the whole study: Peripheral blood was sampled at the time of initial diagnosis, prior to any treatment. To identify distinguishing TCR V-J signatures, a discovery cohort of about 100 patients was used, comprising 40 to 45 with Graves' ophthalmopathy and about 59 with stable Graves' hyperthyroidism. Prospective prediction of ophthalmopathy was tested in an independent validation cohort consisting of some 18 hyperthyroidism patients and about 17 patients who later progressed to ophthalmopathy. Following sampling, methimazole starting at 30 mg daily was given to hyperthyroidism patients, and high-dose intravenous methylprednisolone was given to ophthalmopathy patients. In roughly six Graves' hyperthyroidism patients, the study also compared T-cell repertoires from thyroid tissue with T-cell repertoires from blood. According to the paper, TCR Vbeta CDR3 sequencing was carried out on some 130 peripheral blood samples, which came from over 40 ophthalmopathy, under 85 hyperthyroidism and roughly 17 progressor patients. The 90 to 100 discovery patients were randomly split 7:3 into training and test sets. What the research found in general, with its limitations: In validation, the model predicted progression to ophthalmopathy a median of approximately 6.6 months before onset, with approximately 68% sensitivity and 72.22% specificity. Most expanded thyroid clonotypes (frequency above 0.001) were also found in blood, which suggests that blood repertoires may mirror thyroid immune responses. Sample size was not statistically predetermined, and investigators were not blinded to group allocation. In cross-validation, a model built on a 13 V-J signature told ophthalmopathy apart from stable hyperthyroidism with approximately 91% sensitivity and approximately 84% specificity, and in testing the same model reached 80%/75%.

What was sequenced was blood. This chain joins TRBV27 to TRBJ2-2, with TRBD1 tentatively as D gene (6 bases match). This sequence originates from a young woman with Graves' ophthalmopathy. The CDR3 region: CASSFARQDGELFF. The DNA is TGTGCCAGCAGCTTCGCTAGACAGGACGGGGAGCTGTTTTTT.